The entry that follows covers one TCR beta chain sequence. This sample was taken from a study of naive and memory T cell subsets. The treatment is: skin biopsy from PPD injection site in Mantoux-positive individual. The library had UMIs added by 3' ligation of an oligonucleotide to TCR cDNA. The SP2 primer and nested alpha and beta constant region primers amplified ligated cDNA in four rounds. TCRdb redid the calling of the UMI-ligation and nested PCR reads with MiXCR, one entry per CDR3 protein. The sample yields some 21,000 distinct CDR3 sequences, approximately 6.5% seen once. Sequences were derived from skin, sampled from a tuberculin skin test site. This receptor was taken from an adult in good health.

Here the CDR3 reads CASSLGWEAEAFF. The CDR3 coding sequence is TGTGCCAGCTCCTTGGGGTGGGAGGCTGAAGCTTTCTTT. This chain connects TRBV2 to TRBJ1-1, with D unclear. CDR3 length: 13 residues. CDR1 SNHLY and CDR2 FYNNEI come from the germline V gene. The V and J ends lost 8 bases and 6 bases respectively, with 16 bases between them. The variable domain in full, with the rest retrieved from reference TRBV2 and TRBJ1-1, is EPEVTQTPSHQVTQMGQEVILRCVPISNHLYFYWYRQILGQKVEFLVSFYNNEISEKSEIFDDQFSVERPDGSNFTLKIRSTKLEDSAMYFCASSLGWEAEAFFGQGTRLTVV.